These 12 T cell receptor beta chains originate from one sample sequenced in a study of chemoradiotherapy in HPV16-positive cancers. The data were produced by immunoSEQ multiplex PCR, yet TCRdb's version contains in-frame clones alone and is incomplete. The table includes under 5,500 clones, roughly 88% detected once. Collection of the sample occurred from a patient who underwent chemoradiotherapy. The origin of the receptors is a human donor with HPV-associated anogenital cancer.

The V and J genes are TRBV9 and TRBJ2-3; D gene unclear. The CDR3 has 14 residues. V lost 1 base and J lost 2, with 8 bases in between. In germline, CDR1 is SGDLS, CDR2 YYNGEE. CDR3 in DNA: TGTGCCAGCAGCGTACGGACCTTCACAGATACGCAGTATTTT. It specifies CASSVRTFTDTQYF.

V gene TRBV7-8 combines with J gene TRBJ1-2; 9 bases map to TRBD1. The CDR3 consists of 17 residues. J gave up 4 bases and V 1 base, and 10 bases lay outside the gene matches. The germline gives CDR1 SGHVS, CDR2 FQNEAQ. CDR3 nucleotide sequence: TGTGCCAGCAGCTTAGATCCGGGACAGGGTGCTGGCTATGGCTACACCTTC. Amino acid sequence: CASSLDPGQGAGYGYTF.

CDR3 sequence: CASTARESGELFF. The CDR3 bases are TGTGCCAGCACGGCGAGGGAGTCCGGGGAGCTGTTTTTT. This sequence joins TRBV2 and TRBJ2-2, with D possibly TRBD2 on 5 matching bases. V shed 7 bases and J shed 6 bases, with 12 bases lying between them. CDR3 length equals 13 residues. The germline V gene encodes CDR1 SNHLY and CDR2 FYNNEI.

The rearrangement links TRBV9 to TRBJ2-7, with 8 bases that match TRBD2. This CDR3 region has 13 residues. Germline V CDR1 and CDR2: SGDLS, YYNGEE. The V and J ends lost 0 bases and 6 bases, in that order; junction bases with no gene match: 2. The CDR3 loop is CASSVAGGPEQYF. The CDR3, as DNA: TGTGCCAGCAGCGTAGCGGGAGGGCCCGAGCAGTACTTC.

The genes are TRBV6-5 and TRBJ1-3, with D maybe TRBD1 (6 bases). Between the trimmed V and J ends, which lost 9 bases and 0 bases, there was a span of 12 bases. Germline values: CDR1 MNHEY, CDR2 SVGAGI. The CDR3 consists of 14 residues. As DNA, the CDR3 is TGTGCCAGTACACAGGGTCCCTCTGGAAACACCATATATTTT. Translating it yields CASTQGPSGNTIYF.

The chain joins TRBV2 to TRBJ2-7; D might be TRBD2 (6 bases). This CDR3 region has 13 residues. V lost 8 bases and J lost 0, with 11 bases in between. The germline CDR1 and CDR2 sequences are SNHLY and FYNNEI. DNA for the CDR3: TGTGCCAGCGGAGGGACCTTCTCCTACGAGCAGTACTTC. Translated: CASGGTFSYEQYF. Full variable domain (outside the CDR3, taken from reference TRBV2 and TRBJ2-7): EPEVTQTPSHQVTQMGQEVILRCVPISNHLYFYWYRQILGQKVEFLVSFYNNEISEKSEIFDDQFSVERPDGSNFTLKIRSTKLEDSAMYFCASGGTFSYEQYFGPGTRLTVT.

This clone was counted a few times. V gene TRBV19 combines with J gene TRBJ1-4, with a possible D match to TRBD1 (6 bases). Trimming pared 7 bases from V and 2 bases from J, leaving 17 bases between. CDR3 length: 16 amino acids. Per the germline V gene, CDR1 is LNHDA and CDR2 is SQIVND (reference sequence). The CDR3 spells CASTNSLRGTNEKLFF. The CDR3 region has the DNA TGTGCCAGTACCAACTCGCTCAGGGGTACTAATGAAAAACTGTTTTTT.

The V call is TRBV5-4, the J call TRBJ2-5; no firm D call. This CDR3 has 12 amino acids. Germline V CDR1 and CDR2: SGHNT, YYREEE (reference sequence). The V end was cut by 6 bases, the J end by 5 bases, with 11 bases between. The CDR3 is CASTPGGETQYF. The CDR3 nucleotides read TGTGCCAGCACCCCCGGCGGTGAGACCCAGTACTTC.

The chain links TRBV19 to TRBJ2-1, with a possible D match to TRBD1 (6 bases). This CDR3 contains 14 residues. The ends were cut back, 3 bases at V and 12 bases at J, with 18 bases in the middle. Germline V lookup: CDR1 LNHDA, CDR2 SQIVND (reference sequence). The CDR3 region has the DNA TGTGCCAGTAGTATCTTGAAGGGGGAGCAGGGGCAGTTCTTC. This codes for CASSILKGEQGQFF.

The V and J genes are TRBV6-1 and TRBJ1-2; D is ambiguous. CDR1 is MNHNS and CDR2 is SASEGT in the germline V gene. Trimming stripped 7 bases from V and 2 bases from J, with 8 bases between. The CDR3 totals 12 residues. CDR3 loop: CASKRENYGYTF. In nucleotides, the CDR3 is TGTGCCAGCAAGAGGGAAAACTATGGCTACACCTTC.

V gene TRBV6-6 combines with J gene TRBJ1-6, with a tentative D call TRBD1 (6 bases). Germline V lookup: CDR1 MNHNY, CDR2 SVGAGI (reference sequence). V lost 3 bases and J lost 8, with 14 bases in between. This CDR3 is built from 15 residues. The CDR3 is CASSYTGDTYSPLHF. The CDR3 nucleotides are TGTGCCAGCAGTTATACCGGGGACACCTATTCACCCCTCCACTTT.

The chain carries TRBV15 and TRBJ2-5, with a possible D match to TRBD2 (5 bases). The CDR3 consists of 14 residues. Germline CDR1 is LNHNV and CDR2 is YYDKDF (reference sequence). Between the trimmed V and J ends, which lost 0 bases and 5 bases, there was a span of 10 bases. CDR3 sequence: CATSRDRGGETQYF. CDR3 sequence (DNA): TGTGCCACCAGCAGAGATAGAGGAGGCGAGACCCAGTACTTC. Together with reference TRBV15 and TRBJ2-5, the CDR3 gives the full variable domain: DAMVIQNPRYQVTQFGKPVTLSCSQTLNHNVMYWYQQKSSQAPKLLFHYYDKDFNNEADTPDNFQSRRPNTSFCFLDIRSPGLGDTAMYLCATSRDRGGETQYFGPGTRLLVL.